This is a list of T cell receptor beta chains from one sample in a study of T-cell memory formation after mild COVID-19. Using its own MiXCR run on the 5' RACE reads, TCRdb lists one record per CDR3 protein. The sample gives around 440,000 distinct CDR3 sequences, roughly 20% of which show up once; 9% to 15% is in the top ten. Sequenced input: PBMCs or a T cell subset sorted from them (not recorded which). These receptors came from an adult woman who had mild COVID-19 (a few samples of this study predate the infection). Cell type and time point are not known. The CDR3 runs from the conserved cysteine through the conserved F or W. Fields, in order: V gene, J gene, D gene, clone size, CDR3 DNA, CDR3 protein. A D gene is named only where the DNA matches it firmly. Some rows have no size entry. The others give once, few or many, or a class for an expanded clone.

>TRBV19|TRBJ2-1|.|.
TGTGCCAGTAGTATCGGACAGAGATCCCCGATCTTC
CASSIGQRSPIF
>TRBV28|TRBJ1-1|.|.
TGTGCCAGCAGTTCCCCGGGGGTTGCGGCTTTCTTT
CASSSPGVAAFF
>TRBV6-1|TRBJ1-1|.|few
TGTGCCAGCAACGGTCCCATGGGGGACACTGAAGCTTTCTTT
CASNGPMGDTEAFF
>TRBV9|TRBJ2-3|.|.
TGTGCCAGCAGCGTAAGGGAAGGTACGCAGTATTTT
CASSVREGTQYF
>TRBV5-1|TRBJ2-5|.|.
TGCGCCAGCAGCCTAGGGACAAGGCTTCAAGAGACCCAGTACTTC
CASSLGTRLQETQYF
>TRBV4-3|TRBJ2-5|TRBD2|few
TGCGCCAGCAGCCGGACGGTGGGAGGGATCCAAGAGACCCAGTACTTC
CASSRTVGGIQETQYF
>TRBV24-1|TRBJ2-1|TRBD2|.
TGTGCCACCAGTGAGGGAGCGGGGGGACTTTACAATGAGCAGTTCTTC
CATSEGAGGLYNEQFF
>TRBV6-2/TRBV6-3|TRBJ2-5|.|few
TGTGCCAGCAGGCTAAGGGTCGATGAAGAGACCCAGTACTTC
CASRLRVDEETQYF
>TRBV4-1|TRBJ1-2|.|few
TGCGCCAGCAGCCAAGGGGAAGGGGTGAAGCCTAACTATGGCTACACCTTC
CASSQGEGVKPNYGYTF
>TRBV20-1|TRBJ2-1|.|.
TGCAGTGCTAGAGATTTTGAGGTCCCTTACGGTGAGCAGTTCTTC
CSARDFEVPYGEQFF
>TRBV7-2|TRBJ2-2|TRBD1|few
TGTGCCAGCAGCTTAGAGTTTATGGGACAGGGGGCATCCGGGGAGCTGTTTTTT
CASSLEFMGQGASGELFF
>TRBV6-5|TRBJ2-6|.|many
TGTGCCAGCAGTTACGAGTGGACTGGGGCCAACGTCCTGACTTTC
CASSYEWTGANVLTF
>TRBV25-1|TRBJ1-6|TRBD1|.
TGTGCCAGCAGTGGTGAGACAGGGAGAAATTCACCCCTCCACTTT
CASSGETGRNSPLHF
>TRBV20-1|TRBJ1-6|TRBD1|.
TGCAGTGCCATCACTACGGAAGGACAGGGCCTCAGCCTTTATAATTCACCCCTCCACTTT
CSAITTEGQGLSLYNSPLHF
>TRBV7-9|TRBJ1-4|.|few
TGTGCCAGTTCCCGGGATGCGAATGAAAAACTGTTTTTT
CASSRDANEKLFF
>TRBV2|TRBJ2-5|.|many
TGTGCCAGCAGGACTAGTCGGGAGACCCAGTACTTC
CASRTSRETQYF
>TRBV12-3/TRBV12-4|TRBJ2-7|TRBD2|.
TGTGCCAGCAGTTTAGACGGGGGGACCTACGAGCAGTACTTC
CASSLDGGTYEQYF
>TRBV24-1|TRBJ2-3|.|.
TGTGCCACCAGTGATTCCCGCAGCTCCACAGATACGCAGTATTTT
CATSDSRSSTDTQYF
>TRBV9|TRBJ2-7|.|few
TGTGCCAGCAGCGTAGCACGGGGGCCTGCCTACGAGCAGTACTTC
CASSVARGPAYEQYF
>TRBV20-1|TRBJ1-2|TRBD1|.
TGCAGTGCTAGGGCTACGGGACAGGGCCTTAACTATGGCTACACCTTC
CSARATGQGLNYGYTF
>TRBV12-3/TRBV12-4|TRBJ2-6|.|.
TGTGCCAGCAGTTTTCCCGGGACAGGGGCCAACGTCCTGACTTTC
CASSFPGTGANVLTF
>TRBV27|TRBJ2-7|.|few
TGTGCCATCACCACAGGGATAAAGCAGTACTTC
CAITTGIKQYF
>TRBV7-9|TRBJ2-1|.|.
TGTGCCAGCAGCTTAGATCTCGGGGATGAGCAGTTCTTC
CASSLDLGDEQFF
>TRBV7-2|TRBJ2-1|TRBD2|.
TGTGCCAGCAGCTTAGGTCTAGCGGGAGCCTATGAGCAGTTCTTC
CASSLGLAGAYEQFF
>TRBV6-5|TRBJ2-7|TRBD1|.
TGTGCCAGCAGTTACGAGGGGACAGCTTACGAGCAGTACTTC
CASSYEGTAYEQYF
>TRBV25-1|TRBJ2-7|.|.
TGTGCCAGCAGTGAATTGGGGGCAGGGAGCTCCTACGAGCAGTACTTC
CASSELGAGSSYEQYF
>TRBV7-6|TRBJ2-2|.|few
TGTGCCAGCAGCTTAGAGATACTTAACACCGGGGAGCTGTTTTTT
CASSLEILNTGELFF
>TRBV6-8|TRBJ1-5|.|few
TGTGCCAGCAGTTACCCGAAAAAAAGGGTAAATCAGCCCCAGCATTTT
CASSYPKKRVNQPQHF
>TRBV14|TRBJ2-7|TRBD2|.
TGTGCCAGCAGCCCCTATGTTCGGGGGGACGAGCAGTACTTC
CASSPYVRGDEQYF
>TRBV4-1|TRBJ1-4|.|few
TGCGCCAGCAGCCAATTAGTCAACGTAGAGCTGTTTTTT
CASSQLVNVELFF
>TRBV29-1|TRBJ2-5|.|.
TGCAGCGTTGGGTGGCAACAAGAGACCCAGTACTTC
CSVGWQQETQYF
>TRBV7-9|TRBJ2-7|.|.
TGTGCCAGCAGCCCCGCATGGGAGCAGTACTTC
CASSPAWEQYF